This passage covers 8 T cell receptor beta chains from one sample sequenced in a study of vaccination effects on CD4 cells after COVID-19. Using viral peptide pools, the ViraFEST assay grew out antigen-specific CD4+ T cells prior to sequencing. Cultured cells yielded isolated CD4+ T cells after 10 to 11 days. Of the BNT162b2 and mRNA-1273 vaccines, participants received two doses of one or the other. This table comes from immunoSEQ multiplex PCR, and its TCRdb copy is limited to in-frame clones, with some not included. In the table there are roughly 23,000 clones, 77% of which are singletons. No cognate antigen is known for these TCRs. The material sequenced was CD4+ T cells from PBMCs cultured with HCoV-NL63 spike peptides, taken after COVID-19 vaccination. The receptors derive from a human donor who received a COVID-19 vaccine.

The chain employs TRBV9 and TRBJ1-2; TRBD1 might be the D (5 bases). CDR1 SGDLS and CDR2 YYNGEE come from the germline V gene. The CDR3 sequence is 15 residues long. V lost 4 bases and J 3 bases, leaving 16 bases between the germline ends. The DNA for the CDR3 is TGTGCCAGCAGCCAGGAAGAGGGGTTGGACTATGGCTACACCTTC. Its protein product is CASSQEEGLDYGYTF. Full variable domain (missing parts from reference TRBV9 and TRBJ1-2): DSGVTQTPKHLITATGQRVTLRCSPRSGDLSVYWYQQSLDQGLQFLIQYYNGEERAKGNILERFSAQQFPDLHSELNLSSLELGDSALYFCASSQEEGLDYGYTFGSGTRLTVV.

This clone was counted once. The V and J genes are TRBV10-3 and TRBJ1-2, with 7 bases lining up with TRBD1. The V and J ends lost 6 bases and 4 bases, in that order; junction bases with no gene match: 8. CDR1 and CDR2 (germline): ENHRY, SYGVKD. CDR3 length: 14 amino acids. The CDR3, as DNA: TGTGCCATCAGCCCGGGACAGACCCTCTATGGCTACACCTTC. Amino acid sequence: CAISPGQTLYGYTF.

The rearrangement links TRBV7-8 to TRBJ2-6, with a possible D match to TRBD2 (5 bases). Between the trimmed V and J ends, which lost 3 bases and 2 bases, there was a span of 5 bases. The germline gives CDR1 SGHVS, CDR2 FQNEAQ. The CDR3 is made up of 14 amino acids. CDR3 loop: CASSFGAGANVLTF. The CDR3 DNA follows: TGTGCCAGCAGCTTCGGGGCTGGGGCCAACGTCCTGACTTTC.

V gene TRBV28 combines with J gene TRBJ2-2; TRBD1 is a possible D gene (6 bases). CDR1 is MDHEN, CDR2 SYDVKM, per germline. This CDR3 is 15 amino acids long. Trimming removed 5 bases from V and 7 bases from J, with 17 bases in between. The CDR3 loop reads CASSLGGTDHGELFF. The CDR3 nucleotides read TGTGCCAGCAGTCTAGGGGGTACGGATCACGGGGAGCTGTTTTTT.

This sequence joins TRBV3-1 (or the pseudogene TRBV3-2) and TRBJ1-1, with 7 bases fitting TRBD1. The ends lost 4 bases at V and 2 bases at J; junction bases unmatched: 4. Germline V lookup: CDR1 LGHDT, CDR2 YNNKEL (reference sequence). The CDR3 is 14 amino acids. CDR3 DNA: TGTGCCAGCAGCCTAGGACAGGTTAACACTGAAGCTTTCTTT. Its translation: CASSLGQVNTEAFF.

V is TRBV29-1 and J is TRBJ2-7; 8 nucleotides agree with TRBD1. Looked up from germline, CDR1 is SQVTM and CDR2 is ANQGSEA. The CDR3 contains 15 residues. With 3 bases clipped from V and 5 bases from J, the junction kept 12 bases outside the gene matches. CDR3 in amino acids: CSVETPQGARDEQYF. The CDR3 DNA sequence: TGCAGCGTTGAGACCCCGCAGGGGGCGAGGGACGAGCAGTACTTC.

The V call is TRBV18, the J call TRBJ2-5, with a tentative D call TRBD1 (6 bases). The V and J ends lost 0 bases and 5 bases respectively, with 13 bases between them. CDR3 length: 15 residues. Germline assignment: CDR1 KGHSH and CDR2 LQKENI. As DNA, the CDR3 is TGTGCCAGCTCACCACCGGAACAGGGCGGTGAGACCCAGTACTTC. This translates into CASSPPEQGGETQYF.

The chain combines TRBV19 with TRBJ2-4; 9 bases align to TRBD1. The CDR3 is 17 amino acids. In germline, CDR1 is LNHDA, CDR2 SQIVND (reference sequence). Trimming took 1 base from V and 0 from J; bases not matched to a gene: 4. This CDR3 reads CASSIGDRGLAKNIQYF. DNA of the CDR3: TGTGCCAGTAGTATAGGCGACAGGGGGTTAGCCAAAAACATTCAGTACTTC.